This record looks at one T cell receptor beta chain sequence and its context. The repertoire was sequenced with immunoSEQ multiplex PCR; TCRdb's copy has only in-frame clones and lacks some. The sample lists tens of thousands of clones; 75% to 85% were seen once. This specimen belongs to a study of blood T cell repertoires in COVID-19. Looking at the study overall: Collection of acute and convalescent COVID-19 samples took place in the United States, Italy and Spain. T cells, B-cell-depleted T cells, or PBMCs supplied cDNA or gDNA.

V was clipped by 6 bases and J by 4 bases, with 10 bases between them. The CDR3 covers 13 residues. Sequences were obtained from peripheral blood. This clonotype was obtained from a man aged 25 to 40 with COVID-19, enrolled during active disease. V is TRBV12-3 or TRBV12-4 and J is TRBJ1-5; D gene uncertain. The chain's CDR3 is CASRSEGNQPQHF. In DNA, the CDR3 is TGTGCCAGCAGGAGCGAGGGTAATCAGCCCCAGCATTTT.